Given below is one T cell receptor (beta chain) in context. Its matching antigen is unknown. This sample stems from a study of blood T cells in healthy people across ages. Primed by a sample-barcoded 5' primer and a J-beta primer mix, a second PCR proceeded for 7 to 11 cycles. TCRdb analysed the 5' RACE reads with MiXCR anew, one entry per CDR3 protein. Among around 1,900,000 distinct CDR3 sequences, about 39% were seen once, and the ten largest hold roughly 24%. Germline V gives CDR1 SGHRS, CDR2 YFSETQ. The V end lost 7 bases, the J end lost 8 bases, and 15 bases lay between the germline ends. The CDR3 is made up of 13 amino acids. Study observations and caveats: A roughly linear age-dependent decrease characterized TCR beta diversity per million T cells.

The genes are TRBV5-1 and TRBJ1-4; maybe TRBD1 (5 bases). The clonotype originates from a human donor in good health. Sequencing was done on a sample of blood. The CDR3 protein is CASAFLGGEKLFF. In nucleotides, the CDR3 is TGCGCCAGCGCTTTCCTGGGGGGAGAAAAACTGTTTTTT.